Included here is one TCR beta chain sequence, with context. This entry comes from a study of T cells expressing NK-cell markers. Study-level background: In sorted CD3+CD56+NKG2C+, CD3+CD56+NKG2C- and CD3+CD56-NKG2C+ T cells, TCR beta repertoires were obtained. One of the eight sequenced donors was seronegative, whereas the other seven were HCMV-seropositive.

TCRdb re-analyzed the 5' RACE reads; it lists each CDR3 protein once, without DNA. The listing contains 150,000 or so distinct CDR3 sequences. Germline V CDR1 and CDR2: SQVTM, ANQGSEA. The CDR3 runs to 13 residues. The sequenced sample was blood T cells: a sorted CD56 or NKG2C T cell subset, CD4+ or CD8+ T cells, or bulk PBMC T cells (not recorded which). The gene calls are TRBV29-1 and TRBJ2-1; TCRdb's D gene call, TRBD1, goes unchecked for lack of DNA. This TCR was sampled from a woman between 18 and 70 years old in good health. The CDR3 reads CSVEATGWNEQFF.